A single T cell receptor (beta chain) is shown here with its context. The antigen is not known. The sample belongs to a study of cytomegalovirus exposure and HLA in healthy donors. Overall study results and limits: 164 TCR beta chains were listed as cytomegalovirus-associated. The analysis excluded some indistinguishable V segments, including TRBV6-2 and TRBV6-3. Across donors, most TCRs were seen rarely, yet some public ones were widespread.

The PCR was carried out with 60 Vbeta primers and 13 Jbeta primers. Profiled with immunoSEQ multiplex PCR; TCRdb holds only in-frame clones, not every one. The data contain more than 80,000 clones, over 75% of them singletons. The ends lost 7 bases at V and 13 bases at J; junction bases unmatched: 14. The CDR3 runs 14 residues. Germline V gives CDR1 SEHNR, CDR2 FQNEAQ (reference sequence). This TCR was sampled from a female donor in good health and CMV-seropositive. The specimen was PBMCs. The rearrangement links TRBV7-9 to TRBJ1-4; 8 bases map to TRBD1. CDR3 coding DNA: TGTGCCAGCACAGCAGGGGGCGTTTGGGACAGACTGTTTTTT. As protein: CASTAGGVWDRLFF.